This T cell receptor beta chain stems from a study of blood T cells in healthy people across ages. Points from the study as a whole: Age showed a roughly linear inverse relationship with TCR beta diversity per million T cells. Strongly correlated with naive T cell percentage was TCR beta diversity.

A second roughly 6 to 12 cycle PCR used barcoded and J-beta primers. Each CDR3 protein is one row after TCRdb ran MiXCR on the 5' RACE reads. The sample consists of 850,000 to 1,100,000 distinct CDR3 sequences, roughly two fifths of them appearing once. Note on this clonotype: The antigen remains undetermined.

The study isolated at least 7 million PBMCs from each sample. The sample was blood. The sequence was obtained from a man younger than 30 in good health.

The CDR3 here is CSVPAGVCSTDTQYF. CDR3 sequence (DNA): TGCAGCGTTCCTGCGGGGGTGTGTAGCACAGATACGCAGTATTTT. The chain employs TRBV29-1 and TRBJ2-3, with 7 bases identical to TRBD2. There are 15 residues in the CDR3. Germline-derived CDR1 and CDR2 are SQVTM and ANQGSEA. J was trimmed by 0 bases and V by 5 bases; bases with no gene match: 8.